These T cell receptor beta chains were read from a single sample in a study of blood T cell repertoires in COVID-19. Assay used: immunoSEQ multiplex PCR; TCRdb lists only in-frame clones, some missing. The table records some 70,000 clones, 75% to 90% of them present only once. Sample: peripheral blood. The receptor set was obtained from a man aged 50-60 years with active COVID-19. CDR3s include the opening cysteine and the closing phenylalanine or tryptophan. Fields, in order: clone size, J gene, V gene, D gene, CDR3 DNA, CDR3 protein. A D gene is named only where the DNA matches it firmly. Clone size appears in some rows only: once, few, many, or a class for an expanded clone.

>few|TRBJ1-6|TRBV23-1|NA
TGCGCACGCCTCAGGCAGTCGGCTGTTTCACCCCTCCACTTT
CARLRQSAVSPLHF
>NA|TRBJ1-4|TRBV4-2|TRBD1
TGTGCCAGCAGCCCGATAGACAGGGGCTATGAAAAACTGTTTTTT
CASSPIDRGYEKLFF
>NA|TRBJ2-3|TRBV7-2|NA
TGTGCCAACAGCCGGTCTCTCCGGGTAGATACGCAGTATTTT
CANSRSLRVDTQYF
>NA|TRBJ1-5|TRBV12-3/TRBV12-4|NA
TGTGCCAGCAGCTTGTTGGAGGATCAGCCCCAGCATTTT
CASSLLEDQPQHF
>NA|TRBJ1-6|TRBV6-2/TRBV6-3|NA
TGTGCCAGCAGTTACGCGCAGGGCAAGTCACCCCTCCACTTT
CASSYAQGKSPLHF
>NA|TRBJ1-5|TRBV6-4|TRBD1
TGTGCCAGCAGGCACGAGACAGGGGGCTACGGCAATCAGCCCCAGCATTTT
CASRHETGGYGNQPQHF
>NA|TRBJ1-3|TRBV5-1|NA
TGCGCCAGCAGCCAGGACACTTCTGGAAACACCATATATTTT
CASSQDTSGNTIYF
>NA|TRBJ2-3|TRBV18|NA
TGTGCCAGCTCCGGACAGATCACAGATACGCAGTATTTT
CASSGQITDTQYF
>NA|TRBJ1-1|TRBV19|TRBD1
TGTGCCAGTAGCCCGCAGACAGGGAAGTGGACTGAAGCTTTCTTT
CASSPQTGKWTEAFF
>NA|TRBJ2-1|TRBV10-2|NA
TGCGCCAGCACACAGGACCGGAGCTCCTACAATGAGCAGTTCTTC
CASTQDRSSYNEQFF
>NA|TRBJ1-3|TRBV7-2|NA
TGTGCCAGCAGCTTGGGGAGCTTTTTCTCTGGAAACACCATATATTTT
CASSLGSFFSGNTIYF
>NA|TRBJ1-1|TRBV6-5|NA
TGTGCCAGTTGGGGAACAGGCACTGAAGCTTTCTTT
CASWGTGTEAFF
>NA|TRBJ2-7|TRBV29-1|TRBD1
TGCAGCGTTGCTGACAGGGGGCTCTACGAGCAGTACTTC
CSVADRGLYEQYF
>NA|TRBJ1-1|TRBV7-9|TRBD1
TGTGCCAGCAGCTTACAGGGGGTGAACACTGAAGCTTTCTTT
CASSLQGVNTEAFF
>NA|TRBJ1-4|TRBV5-1|TRBD1
TGCGCCAGCAGCTTGGGCCCGTTCGGGACAGGGGGAAAACTGTTTTTT
CASSLGPFGTGGKLFF
>NA|TRBJ1-6|TRBV5-1|NA
TGCGCCAGCAGCTTGGATGGGGGGGCAGGTTCACCCCTCCACTTT
CASSLDGGAGSPLHF
>NA|TRBJ2-7|TRBV19|TRBD1
TGTGCCAGTAGTATAGCCTCGGGACAGGGCTACGAGCAGTACTTC
CASSIASGQGYEQYF
>NA|TRBJ2-2|TRBV4-1|NA
TGCGCCAGCAGCCAAGAGGGGCATACGAACACCGGGGAGCTGTTTTTT
CASSQEGHTNTGELFF
>NA|TRBJ2-3|TRBV5-5|TRBD1
TGTGCCAGCAGCTTCCCGGACAGGGGGACAGATACGCAGTATTTT
CASSFPDRGTDTQYF
>NA|TRBJ2-7|TRBV7-2|TRBD2
TGTGCCAGCAGCTTACGACTAGCGGGGCTTTCCTACGAGCAGTACTTC
CASSLRLAGLSYEQYF
>NA|TRBJ2-2|TRBV9|TRBD1
TGTGCCAGCAGTCGGACAGGGAGCACCGGGGAGCTGTTTTTT
CASSRTGSTGELFF
>NA|TRBJ2-3|TRBV7-3|TRBD1
TGTGCCAGCAGTTCTACAGGGGGCGGCACAGATACGCAGTATTTT
CASSSTGGGTDTQYF
>NA|TRBJ2-1|TRBV27|TRBD2
TGTGCCAGCAGTCTAAGACTAGCGGGAGGCCTCAAGGAGCAGTTCTTC
CASSLRLAGGLKEQFF
>NA|TRBJ2-5|TRBV7-3|NA
TGTGCCAGCAGCTTAGGAGGGACCCAAGAGACCCAGTACTTC
CASSLGGTQETQYF
>NA|TRBJ1-2|TRBV6-1|NA
TGTGCCAGCAGTGAATTAATTGTTGGCGGGTCCTATGGCTACACCTTC
CASSELIVGGSYGYTF